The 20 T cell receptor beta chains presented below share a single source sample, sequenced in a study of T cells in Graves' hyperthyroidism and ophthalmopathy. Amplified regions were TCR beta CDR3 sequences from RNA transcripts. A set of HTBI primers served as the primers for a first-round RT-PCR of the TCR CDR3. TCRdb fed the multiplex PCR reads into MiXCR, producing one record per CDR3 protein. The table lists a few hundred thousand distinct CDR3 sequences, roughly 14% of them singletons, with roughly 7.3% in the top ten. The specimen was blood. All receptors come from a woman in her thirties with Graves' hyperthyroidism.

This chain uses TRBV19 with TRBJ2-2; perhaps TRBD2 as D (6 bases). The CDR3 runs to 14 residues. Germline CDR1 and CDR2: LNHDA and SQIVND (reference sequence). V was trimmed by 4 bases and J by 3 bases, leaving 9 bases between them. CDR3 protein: CASSRRGDTGELFF. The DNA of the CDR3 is TGTGCCAGTAGTAGGCGGGGTGACACCGGGGAGCTGTTTTTT.

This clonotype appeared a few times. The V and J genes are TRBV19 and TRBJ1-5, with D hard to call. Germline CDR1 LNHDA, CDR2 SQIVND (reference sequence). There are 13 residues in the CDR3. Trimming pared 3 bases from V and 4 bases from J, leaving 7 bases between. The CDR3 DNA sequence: TGTGCCAGTAGTATTGGCAAGAATCAGCCCCAGCATTTT. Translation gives CASSIGKNQPQHF.

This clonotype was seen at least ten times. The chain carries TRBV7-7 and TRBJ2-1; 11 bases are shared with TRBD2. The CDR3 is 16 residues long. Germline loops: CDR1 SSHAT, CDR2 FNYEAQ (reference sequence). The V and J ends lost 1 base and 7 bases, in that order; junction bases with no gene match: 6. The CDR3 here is CASSLGLAGGRNEQFF. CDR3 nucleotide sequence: TGTGCCAGCAGCTTAGGGCTAGCGGGAGGTAGGAATGAGCAGTTCTTC.

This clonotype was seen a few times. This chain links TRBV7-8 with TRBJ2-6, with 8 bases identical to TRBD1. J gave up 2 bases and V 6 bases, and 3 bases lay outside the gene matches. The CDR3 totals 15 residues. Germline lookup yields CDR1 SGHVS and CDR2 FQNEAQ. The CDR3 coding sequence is TGTGCCAGCAGGGACAGGGAAGCTGGGGCCAACGTCCTGACTTTC. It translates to CASRDREAGANVLTF.

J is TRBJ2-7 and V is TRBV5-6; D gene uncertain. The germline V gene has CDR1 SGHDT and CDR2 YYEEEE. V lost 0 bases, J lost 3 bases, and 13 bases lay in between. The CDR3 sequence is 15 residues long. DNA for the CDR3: TGTGCCAGCAGCTTGGCGAGCGTAGGAATCTACGAGCAGTACTTC. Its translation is CASSLASVGIYEQYF.

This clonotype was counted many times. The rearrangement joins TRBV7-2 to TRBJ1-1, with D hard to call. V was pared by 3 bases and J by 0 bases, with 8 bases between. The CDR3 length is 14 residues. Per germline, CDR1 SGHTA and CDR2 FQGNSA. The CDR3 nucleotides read TGTGCCAGCAGCTTGGACGACCTGAACACTGAAGCTTTCTTT. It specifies CASSLDDLNTEAFF.

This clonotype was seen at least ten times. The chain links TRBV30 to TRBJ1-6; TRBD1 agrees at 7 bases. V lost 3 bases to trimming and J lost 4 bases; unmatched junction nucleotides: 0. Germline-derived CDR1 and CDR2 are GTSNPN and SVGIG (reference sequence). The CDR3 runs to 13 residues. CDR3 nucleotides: TGTGCCTGGAGGGGACAGTATAATTCACCCCTCCACTTT. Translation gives CAWRGQYNSPLHF.

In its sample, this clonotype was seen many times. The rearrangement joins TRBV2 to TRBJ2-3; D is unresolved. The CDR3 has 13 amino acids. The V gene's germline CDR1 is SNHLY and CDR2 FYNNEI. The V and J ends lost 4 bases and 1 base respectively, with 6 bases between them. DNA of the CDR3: TGTGCCAGCAGTGTTGGTCGCACAGATACGCAGTATTTT. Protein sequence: CASSVGRTDTQYF.

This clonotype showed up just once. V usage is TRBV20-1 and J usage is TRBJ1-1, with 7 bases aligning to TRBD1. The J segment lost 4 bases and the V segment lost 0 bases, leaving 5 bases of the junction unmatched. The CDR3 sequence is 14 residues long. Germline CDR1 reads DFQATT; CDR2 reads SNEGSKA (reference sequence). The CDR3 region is CSARDQRGLTEAFF. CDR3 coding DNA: TGCAGTGCTAGAGATCAAAGGGGGCTCACTGAAGCTTTCTTT.

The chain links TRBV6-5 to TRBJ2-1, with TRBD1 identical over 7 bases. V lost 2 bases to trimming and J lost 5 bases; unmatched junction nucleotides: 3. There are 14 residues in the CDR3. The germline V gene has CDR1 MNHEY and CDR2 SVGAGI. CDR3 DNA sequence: TGTGCCAGCAGTTACCTAGGGGGCGACAATGAGCAGTTCTTC. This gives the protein CASSYLGGDNEQFF.

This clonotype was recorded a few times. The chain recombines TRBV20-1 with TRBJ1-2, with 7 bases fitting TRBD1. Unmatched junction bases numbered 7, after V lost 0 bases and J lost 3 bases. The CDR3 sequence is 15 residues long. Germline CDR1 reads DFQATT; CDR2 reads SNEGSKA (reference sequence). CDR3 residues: CSARDRRQGDYGYTF. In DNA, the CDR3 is TGCAGTGCTAGAGATCGAAGACAGGGCGACTATGGCTACACCTTC.

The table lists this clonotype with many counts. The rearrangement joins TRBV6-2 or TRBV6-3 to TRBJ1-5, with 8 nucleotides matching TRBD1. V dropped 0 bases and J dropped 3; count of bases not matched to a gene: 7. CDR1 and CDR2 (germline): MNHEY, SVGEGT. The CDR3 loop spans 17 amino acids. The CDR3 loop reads CASSYSTGGIANQPQHF. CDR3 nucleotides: TGTGCCAGCAGTTACTCAACAGGGGGGATAGCCAATCAGCCCCAGCATTTT.

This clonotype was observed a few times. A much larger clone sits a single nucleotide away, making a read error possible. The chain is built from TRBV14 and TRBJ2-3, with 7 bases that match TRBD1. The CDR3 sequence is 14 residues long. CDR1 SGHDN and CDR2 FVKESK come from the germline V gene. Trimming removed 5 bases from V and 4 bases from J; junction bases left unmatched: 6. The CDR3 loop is CASSSIGGPDTQYF. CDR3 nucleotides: TGTGCCAGCAGCTCGATAGGGGGCCCAGATACGCAGTATTTT.

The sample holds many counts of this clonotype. CDR3 coding DNA: TGTGCCAGCAGCGGGCCACCGAGATCCAATGAGCAGTTCTTC. Translating it yields CASSGPPRSNEQFF. The chain is built from TRBV11-1 and TRBJ2-1; no clear D. The CDR3 sequence is 14 residues long. Germline V CDR1 and CDR2: SGHAT, FQDESV (reference sequence). V lost 5 bases and J 6 bases, leaving 14 bases between the germline ends.

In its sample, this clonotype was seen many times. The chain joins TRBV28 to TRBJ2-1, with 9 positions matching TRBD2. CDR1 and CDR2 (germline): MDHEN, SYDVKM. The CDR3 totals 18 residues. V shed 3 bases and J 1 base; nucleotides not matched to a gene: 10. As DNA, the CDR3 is TGTGCCAGCAGTTTTTTGCTAGCGGGATACGGGTCCTACAATGAGCAGTTCTTC. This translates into CASSFLLAGYGSYNEQFF.

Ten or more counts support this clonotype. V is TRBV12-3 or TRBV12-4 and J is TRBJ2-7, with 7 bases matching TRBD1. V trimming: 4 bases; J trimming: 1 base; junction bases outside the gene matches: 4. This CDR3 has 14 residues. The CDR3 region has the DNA TGTGCCAGCAGTTCATCGACAGGGTCCTACGAGCAGTACTTC. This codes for CASSSSTGSYEQYF.

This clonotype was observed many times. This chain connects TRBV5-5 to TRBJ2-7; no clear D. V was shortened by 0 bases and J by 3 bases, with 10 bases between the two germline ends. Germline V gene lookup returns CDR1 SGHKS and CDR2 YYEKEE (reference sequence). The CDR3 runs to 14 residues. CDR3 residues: CASSLDGPNYEQYF. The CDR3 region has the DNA TGTGCCAGCAGCTTGGATGGTCCAAACTACGAGCAGTACTTC. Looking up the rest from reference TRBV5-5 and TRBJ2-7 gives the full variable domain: DAGVTQSPTHLIKTRGQQVTLRCSPISGHKSVSWYQQVLGQGPQFIFQYYEKEERGRGNFPDRFSARQFPNYSSELNVNALLLGDSALYLCASSLDGPNYEQYFGPGTRLTVT.

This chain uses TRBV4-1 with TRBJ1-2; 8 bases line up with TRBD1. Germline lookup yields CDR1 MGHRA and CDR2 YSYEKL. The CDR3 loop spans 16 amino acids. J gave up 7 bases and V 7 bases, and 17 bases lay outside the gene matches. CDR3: CASMWEGGQGGVGYTF. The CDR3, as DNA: TGCGCCAGCATGTGGGAAGGAGGACAGGGAGGTGTTGGCTACACCTTC.

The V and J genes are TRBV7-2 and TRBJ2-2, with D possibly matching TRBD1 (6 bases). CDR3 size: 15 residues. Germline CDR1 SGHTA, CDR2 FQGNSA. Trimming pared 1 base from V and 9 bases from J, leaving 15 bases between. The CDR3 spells CASSLVWGPSRELFF. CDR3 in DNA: TGTGCCAGCAGCTTAGTTTGGGGGCCGTCTAGGGAGCTGTTTTTT.

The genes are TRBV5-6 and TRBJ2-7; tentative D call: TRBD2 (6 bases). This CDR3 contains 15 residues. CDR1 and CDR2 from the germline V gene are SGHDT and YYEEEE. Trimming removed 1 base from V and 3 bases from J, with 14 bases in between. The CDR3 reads CASSLMPTGDYEQYF. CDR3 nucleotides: TGTGCCAGCAGCTTGATGCCGACGGGGGACTACGAGCAGTACTTC.